Presented here are 14 T cell receptor beta chains from one specimen sequenced in a study of long-term antiretroviral therapy in people with HIV. At the survey level, the v3.0 immunoSEQ assay was run. Some clones are missing from TCRdb's copy, which holds only in-frame ones; the method was immunoSEQ multiplex PCR. The sample lists around 40,000 clones, approximately 86% seen once, with about 4% in the top ten. The sample in question was unsorted PBMCs, obtained just before starting antiretroviral therapy. These receptors all come from a woman under 30 with HIV.

V usage is TRBV5-8 and J usage is TRBJ2-4; 8 positions match TRBD1. This CDR3 contains 17 residues. Trimming removed 4 bases from V and 3 bases from J; junction bases left unmatched: 12. Germline values: CDR1 SGHTS, CDR2 YDEGEE. CDR3 nucleotide sequence: TGTGCCAGCAGCGCGGCAGGGGGCCTCGGAGGCAAAAACATTCAGTACTTC. Translation: CASSAAGGLGGKNIQYF.

The V and J genes are TRBV25-1 and TRBJ1-6; 10 nucleotides match TRBD1. Germline V gene lookup returns CDR1 MGHDK and CDR2 SYGVNS. Trimming cost V 1 base and J 10 bases; bases outside gene matches: 1. The CDR3 is made up of 14 amino acids. The CDR3 DNA reads as TGTGCCAGCAGTGAATGGACAGGGGGATCACCCCTCCACTTT. Translated, it gives CASSEWTGGSPLHF.

The chain links TRBV27 to TRBJ2-1; TRBD2 might be the D (5 bases). There are 17 residues in the CDR3. CDR1 is MNHEY, CDR2 SMNVEV, per germline (reference sequence). The germline V and J ends were trimmed by 3 bases and 3 bases, with 18 bases remaining between them. As DNA, the CDR3 is TGTGCCAGCAGTTTCAACGGGGTCGGACCCATCTACAATGAGCAGTTCTTC. It translates to CASSFNGVGPIYNEQFF.

The V call is TRBV25-1, the J call TRBJ2-1; 9 nucleotides match TRBD2. V shed 4 bases, J shed 1 base, and the junction held 5 bases outside the gene matches. In germline, CDR1 is MGHDK, CDR2 SYGVNS. This CDR3 contains 16 residues. DNA of the CDR3: TGTGCCAGCAGTGTCTTAGCGGGGGCTTCCTACAATGAGCAGTTCTTC. Its translation is CASSVLAGASYNEQFF.

This clone has a single count. The chain employs TRBV11-2 and TRBJ2-7; D is ambiguous. Germline CDR1 is SGHAT and CDR2 is FQNNGV. Trimming removed 3 bases from V and 4 bases from J, with 16 bases in between. This CDR3 has 15 residues. The CDR3 spells CASSFLVGGLYEQYF. CDR3 nucleotides: TGTGCCAGCAGCTTTTTGGTTGGTGGGTTATACGAGCAGTACTTC.

This chain joins TRBV28 and TRBJ2-7; 12 nucleotides line up with TRBD2. V was pared by 6 bases and J by 2 bases, with 11 bases of the junction left unmatched. The CDR3 loop spans 17 amino acids. The germline V gene has CDR1 MDHEN and CDR2 SYDVKM. CDR3 nucleotide sequence: TGTGCCAGCAGAGACCAGACCGGACTAGCGGGGACCTACGAGCAGTACTTC. Its protein product is CASRDQTGLAGTYEQYF.

The chain links TRBV10-3 to TRBJ2-1, with 11 nucleotides matching TRBD2. The CDR3 is 15 amino acids. Germline CDR1 is ENHRY and CDR2 is SYGVKD. After removal of 7 bases from V and 6 bases from J, the junction contained 8 bases not matched to a gene. The CDR3 region is CAITQTSGSFNEQFF. CDR3 coding DNA: TGTGCCATCACCCAAACTAGCGGGAGCTTCAATGAGCAGTTCTTC.

This clone showed up just a few times. The chain uses TRBV7-3 and TRBJ1-2; D possibly corresponds to TRBD1 (6 bases). From germline, CDR1 is SGHTA and CDR2 FQGTGA. The ends were cut back, 5 bases at V and 4 bases at J, with 17 bases in the middle. The CDR3 consists of 15 residues. The CDR3 region has the DNA TGTGCCAGCAGCCCCACGGGGGGCCTGGGCTATGGCTACACCTTC. It translates to CASSPTGGLGYGYTF.

The chain uses TRBV6-6 and TRBJ2-1; no clear D. The V gene lost 6 bases and the J gene lost 3 bases, with 12 bases spanning the gap. CDR1 MNHNY and CDR2 SVGAGI come from the germline V gene (reference sequence). The CDR3 is 14 residues long. In DNA form, the CDR3 reads TGTGCCAGCAGCCCGGACGGAGACTACAATGAGCAGTTCTTC. Protein: CASSPDGDYNEQFF.

The V and J genes are TRBV5-1 and TRBJ1-3, with D possibly TRBD1 on 5 matching bases. CDR1 is SGHRS and CDR2 is YFSETQ in the germline V gene. Between the trimmed V and J ends, which lost 1 base and 2 bases, there was a span of 7 bases. The CDR3 runs 14 residues. The DNA for the CDR3 is TGCGCCAGCAGCTTGTCGACAGCTGGAAACACCATATATTTT. This sequence encodes CASSLSTAGNTIYF.

This chain joins TRBV19 and TRBJ2-7; D might be TRBD1 (6 bases). Germline V lookup: CDR1 LNHDA, CDR2 SQIVND (reference sequence). The V end lost 5 bases, the J end lost 6 bases, and 20 bases lay between the germline ends. This CDR3 has 15 residues. The CDR3 sequence is CASSSSQGSGGEQYF. The CDR3 nucleotides read TGTGCCAGTAGTTCCTCACAGGGCTCCGGTGGCGAGCAGTACTTC.

In its sample, this clone was seen a few times. The chain links TRBV7-9 to TRBJ1-2, with 7 bases lining up with TRBD1. Germline V gives CDR1 SEHNR, CDR2 FQNEAQ (reference sequence). The length of the CDR3 is 11 residues. With 8 bases clipped from V and 6 bases from J, the junction kept 3 bases outside the gene matches. The CDR3 bases are TGTGCCAGCCGTACAGGGGATGGCTACACCTTC. Protein sequence: CASRTGDGYTF.

V usage is TRBV6-6 and J usage is TRBJ2-2; 8 bases are a match to TRBD1. From germline, CDR1 is MNHNY and CDR2 SVGAGI (reference sequence). Germline trimming cut 6 bases from V and 1 base from J; bases unmatched to any gene: 4. The CDR3 consists of 15 residues. The CDR3 loop reads CASRGDRLNTGELFF. CDR3 sequence (DNA): TGTGCCAGCAGAGGGGACAGGCTGAACACCGGGGAGCTGTTTTTT.

The chain links TRBV2 to TRBJ1-2, with D tentatively TRBD1 (5 bases). The V gene lost 10 bases and the J gene lost 3 bases, with 12 bases spanning the gap. The CDR3 covers 12 residues. Germline CDR1 and CDR2: SNHLY and FYNNEI. CDR3 DNA sequence: TGTGCCATTCCCGGGACTTACTATGGCTACACCTTC. This codes for CAIPGTYYGYTF.